This TCR beta chain was captured by sequencing in a study of regulatory T cells in long-lasting Graves disease. This clonotype was picked up many times. There are 16 residues in the CDR3. CDR1 is LGHNT and CDR2 is FRNRAP in the germline V gene. The germline V and J ends were trimmed by 2 bases and 4 bases, with 17 bases remaining between them. This sample's time point: newly diagnosed GD, antithyroid drugs for less than 3 months. RNA extracted from PBMCs served as the sequencing template. CDR3 regions were amplified by Arm-PCR using iRepertoire HTBI primers to build TCR beta libraries. One entry per CDR3 protein, called by TCRdb with MiXCR from the multiplex PCR reads. Of a few hundred thousand distinct CDR3 sequences detected, 10% to 15% appear once; the ten largest clones hold approximately 19%. These data also formed part of another study, on T cells in Graves' hyperthyroidism and ophthalmopathy. From that second work: First-round RT-PCR with HTBI primers amplified the TCR CDR3 region.

The V call is TRBV12-5, the J call TRBJ1-1; a weak D match, TRBD1 (6 bases). The sample was peripheral blood mononuclear cells (PBMCs), taken at new diagnosis, from a patient treated with antithyroid drugs. This TCR was recovered from a woman between 18 and 30 years old with Graves disease. CDR3 DNA: TGTGCTAGTGGTTTGCCCCTACAGGGTCCAGCCACTGAAGCTTTCTTT. It encodes CASGLPLQGPATEAFF. The whole variable domain, remainder taken from reference TRBV12-5 and TRBJ1-1, is DARVTQTPRHKVTEMGQEVTMRCQPILGHNTVFWYRQTMMQGLELLAYFRNRAPLDDSGMPKDRFSAEMPDATLATLKIQPSEPRDSAVYFCASGLPLQGPATEAFFGQGTRLTVV.